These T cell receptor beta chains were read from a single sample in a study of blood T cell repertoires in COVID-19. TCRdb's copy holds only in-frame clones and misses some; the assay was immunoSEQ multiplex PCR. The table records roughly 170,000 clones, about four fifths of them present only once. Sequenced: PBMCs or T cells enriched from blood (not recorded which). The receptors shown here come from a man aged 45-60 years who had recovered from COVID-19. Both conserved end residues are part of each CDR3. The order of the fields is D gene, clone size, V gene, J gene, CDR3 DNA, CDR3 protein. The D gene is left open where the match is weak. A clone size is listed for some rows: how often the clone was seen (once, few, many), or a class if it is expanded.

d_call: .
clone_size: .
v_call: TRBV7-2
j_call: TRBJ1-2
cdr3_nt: TGTGCCAGCAGCCAGACTGGGGCCTTTGGCTACACCTTC
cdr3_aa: CASSQTGAFGYTF

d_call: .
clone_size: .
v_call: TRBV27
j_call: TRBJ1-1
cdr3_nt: TGTGCCAGCAGTTTATATGGCGGGGGGATTTCTGAAGCTTTCTTT
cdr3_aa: CASSLYGGGISEAFF

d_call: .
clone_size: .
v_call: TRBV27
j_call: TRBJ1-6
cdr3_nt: TGTGCCAGCAGACCGGGACTTGAGAGGGGAGGTTCACCCCTCCACTTT
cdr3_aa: CASRPGLERGGSPLHF

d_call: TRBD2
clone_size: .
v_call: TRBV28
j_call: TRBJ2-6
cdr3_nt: TGTGCCAGCATAGGAACTAGCGGGGGTAAGGGGGCCAACGTCCTGACTTTC
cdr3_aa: CASIGTSGGKGANVLTF

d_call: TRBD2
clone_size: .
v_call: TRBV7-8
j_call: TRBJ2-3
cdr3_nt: TGTGCCAGCAGCTTAAATCCGGGACTAGCGGGGAGGGAGACGCAGTATTTT
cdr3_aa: CASSLNPGLAGRETQYF

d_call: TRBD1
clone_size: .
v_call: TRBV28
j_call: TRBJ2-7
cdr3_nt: TGTGCCAGCAACCCGGGACAGGGGACTAGCTACGAGCAGTACTTC
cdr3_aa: CASNPGQGTSYEQYF

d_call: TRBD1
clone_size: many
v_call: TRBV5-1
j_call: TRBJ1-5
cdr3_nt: TGCGCCAGCAGCCCCGGGACAGGGGGTCTGCCCCAGCATTTT
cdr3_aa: CASSPGTGGLPQHF

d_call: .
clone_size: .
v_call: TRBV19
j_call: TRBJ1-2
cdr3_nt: TGTGCCAGACCAACCCGGAAACCCAGGTCTCCATATGGCTACACCTTC
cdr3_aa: CARPTRKPRSPYGYTF

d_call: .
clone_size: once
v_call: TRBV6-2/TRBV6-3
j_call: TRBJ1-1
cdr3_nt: TGTGCCAGCAGTTACCCACCCCAGGGCGTAGGCACTGAAGCTTTCTTT
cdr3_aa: CASSYPPQGVGTEAFF

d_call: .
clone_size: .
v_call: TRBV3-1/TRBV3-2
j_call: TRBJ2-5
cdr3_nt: TGTGCCAGCAGCCTCTTCCAGGCCGGCGAGACCCAGTACTTC
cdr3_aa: CASSLFQAGETQYF

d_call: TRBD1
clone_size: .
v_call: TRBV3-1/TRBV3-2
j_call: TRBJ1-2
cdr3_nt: TGTGCCAGCAGCCGACGGACAGGGGATGGCTACACCTTC
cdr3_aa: CASSRRTGDGYTF

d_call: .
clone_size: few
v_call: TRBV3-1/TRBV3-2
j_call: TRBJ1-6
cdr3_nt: TGTGCCAGCAGCTTCCGCAGGGGATCACCCCTCCACTTT
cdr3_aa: CASSFRRGSPLHF

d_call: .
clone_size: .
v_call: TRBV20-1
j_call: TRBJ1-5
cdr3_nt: TGCAGTGCTAGTACAGGGCAGCCCCAGCATTTT
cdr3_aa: CSASTGQPQHF

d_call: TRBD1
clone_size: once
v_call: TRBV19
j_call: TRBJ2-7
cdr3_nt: TGTGCCAGTAGCCCGGGACAGAGCTCCTACGAGCAGTACTTC
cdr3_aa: CASSPGQSSYEQYF

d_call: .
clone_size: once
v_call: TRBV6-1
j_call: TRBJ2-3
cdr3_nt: TGTGCCAGCAGTGATTGGTCAGGCACAGATACGCAGTATTTT
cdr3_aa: CASSDWSGTDTQYF

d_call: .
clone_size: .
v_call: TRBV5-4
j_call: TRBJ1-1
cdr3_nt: TGTGCCACCCAAGACAGACCGAACACTGAAGCTTTCTTT
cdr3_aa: CATQDRPNTEAFF

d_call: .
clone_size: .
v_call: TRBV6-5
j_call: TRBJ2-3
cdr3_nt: TGTGCCAGCAGTTACGGGCGGACTAGCACAGATACGCAGTATTTT
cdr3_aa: CASSYGRTSTDTQYF

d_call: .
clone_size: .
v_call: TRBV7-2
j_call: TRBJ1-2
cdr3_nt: TGTGCCAGCAGCTTAGAAGCACGAATCTATGGCTACACCTTC
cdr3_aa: CASSLEARIYGYTF

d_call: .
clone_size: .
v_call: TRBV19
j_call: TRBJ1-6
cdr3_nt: TGTGCCAGTAGTAGCCCTCCAAGCCTAGGGGGTTATAATTCACCCCTCCACTTT
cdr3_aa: CASSSPPSLGGYNSPLHF

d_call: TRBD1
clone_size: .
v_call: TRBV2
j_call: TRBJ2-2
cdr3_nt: TGTGCCAGCCAGAAGACAGGGACGAACACCGGGGAGCTGTTTTTT
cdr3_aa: CASQKTGTNTGELFF

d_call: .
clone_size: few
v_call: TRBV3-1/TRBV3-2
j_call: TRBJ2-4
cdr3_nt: TGTGCCAGCAGCCCCGTTGAGTCGGGGGCCAAAAACATTCAGTACTTC
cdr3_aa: CASSPVESGAKNIQYF

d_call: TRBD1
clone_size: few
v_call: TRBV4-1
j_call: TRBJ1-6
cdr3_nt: TGCGCCAGCAGAATCGGGACAGGGGGCGCCTATAATTCACCCCTCCACTTT
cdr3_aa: CASRIGTGGAYNSPLHF

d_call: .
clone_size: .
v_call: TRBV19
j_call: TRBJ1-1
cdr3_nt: TGTGCCAGTAGGAGAGGTTACATGAACACTGAAGCTTTCTTT
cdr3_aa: CASRRGYMNTEAFF

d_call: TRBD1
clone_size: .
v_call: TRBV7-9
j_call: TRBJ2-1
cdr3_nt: TGTGCCAGCAGCTCCCCGGGACAGGGATTGTACAATGAGCAGTTCTTC
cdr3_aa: CASSSPGQGLYNEQFF

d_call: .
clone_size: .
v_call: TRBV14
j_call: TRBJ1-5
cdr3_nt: TGTGCCAGCAGCCGCCTAGGAGACGGCAATCAGCCCCAGCATTTT
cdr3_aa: CASSRLGDGNQPQHF

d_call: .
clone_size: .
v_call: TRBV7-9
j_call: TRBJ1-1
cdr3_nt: TGTGCCAGCAGCCCCCACCGGCGGGGGGAAGCTTTCTTT
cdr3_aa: CASSPHRRGEAFF

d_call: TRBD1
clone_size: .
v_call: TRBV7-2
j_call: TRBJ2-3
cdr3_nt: TGTGCCAGCAGCAGACCAAGGGACAGCCCCACAGATACGCAGTATTTT
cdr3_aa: CASSRPRDSPTDTQYF

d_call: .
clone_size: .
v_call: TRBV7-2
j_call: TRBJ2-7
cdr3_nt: TGTGCCAGCAGCTACAGCGGCCTTGCCTACGAGCAGTACTTC
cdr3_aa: CASSYSGLAYEQYF

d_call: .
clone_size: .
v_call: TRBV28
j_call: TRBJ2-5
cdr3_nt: TGTGCCAGCAGTTTTGACTACGTCACCCAAGGAAAAGAGACCCAGTACTTC
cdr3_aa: CASSFDYVTQGKETQYF